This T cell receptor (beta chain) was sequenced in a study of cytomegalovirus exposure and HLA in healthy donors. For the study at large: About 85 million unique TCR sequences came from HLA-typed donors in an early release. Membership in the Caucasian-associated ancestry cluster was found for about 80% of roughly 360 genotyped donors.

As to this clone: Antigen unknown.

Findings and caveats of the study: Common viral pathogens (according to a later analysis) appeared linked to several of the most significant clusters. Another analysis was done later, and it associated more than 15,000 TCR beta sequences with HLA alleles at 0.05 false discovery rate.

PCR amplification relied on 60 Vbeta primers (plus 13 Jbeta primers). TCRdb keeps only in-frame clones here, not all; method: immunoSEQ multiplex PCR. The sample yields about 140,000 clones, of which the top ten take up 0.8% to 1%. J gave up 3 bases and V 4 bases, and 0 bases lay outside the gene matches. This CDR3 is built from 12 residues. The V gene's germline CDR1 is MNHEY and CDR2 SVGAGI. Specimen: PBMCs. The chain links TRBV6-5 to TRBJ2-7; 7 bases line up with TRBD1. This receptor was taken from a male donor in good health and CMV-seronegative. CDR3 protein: CASSSGGYEQYF. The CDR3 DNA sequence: TGTGCCAGCAGTTCAGGGGGCTACGAGCAGTACTTC.